A single sample gave rise to the 14 T cell receptor beta chains below, sequenced in a study of Ad26.COV2.S vaccination and SARS-CoV-2 variants. Only in-frame clones appear in the TCRdb table, and some are missing; sequencing was by immunoSEQ multiplex PCR. The sample shows about 460,000 clones, about 89% of them seen only once. The sample's treatment: roughly 18 received Ad26.COV2.S at low or high dose, single or two shots; roughly five received placebo; per-sample allocation not given. Sample collection was performed on day 63 after the first vaccine or placebo injection. The sequencing used peripheral blood, collected in a trial of Ad26.COV2.S vaccine versus placebo. These receptors were taken from a person aged 18-60 years who received the Ad26.COV2.S COVID-19 vaccine or a placebo.

The gene calls are TRBV18 and TRBJ2-1; tentative D call: TRBD1 (6 bases). This CDR3 comprises 14 residues. The germline gives CDR1 KGHSH, CDR2 LQKENI. V shed 3 bases and J shed 15 bases, with 21 bases lying between them. The CDR3 is CASSPRDNGLSGFF. As DNA, the CDR3 is TGTGCCAGCTCACCTCGGGACAATGGCCTATCTGGGTTCTTC.

The V and J genes are TRBV12-3 or TRBV12-4 and TRBJ2-7; 9 nucleotides match TRBD1. Trimming removed 6 bases from V and 0 bases from J; junction bases left unmatched: 0. The length of the CDR3 is 13 residues. CDR3 sequence reads: CASRGQGSYEQYF. In DNA, the CDR3 is TGTGCCAGCAGGGGACAGGGCTCCTACGAGCAGTACTTC.

Note on this clone: At one end the junction does not follow the germline gene, possibly because of a read error. The chain couples TRBV4-1 to TRBJ1-3; the match to TRBD1 covers 7 bases. The CDR3 runs to 19 residues. CDR1 and CDR2 (germline): MGHRA, YSYEKL. The CDR3 DNA sequence: TGCGCCAGCAACCAACAACCGGGACAGCCGACAAGCTCTGGAAACACCATATATTTT. Protein product: CASNQQPGQPTSSGNTIYF.

The V gene is TRBV4-3, the J gene TRBJ2-7, with 9 nucleotides matching TRBD1. After removal of 3 bases from V and 5 bases from J, the junction contained 8 bases not matched to a gene. Germline loops: CDR1 LGHNA, CDR2 YSLEER. The CDR3 is 15 amino acids. The CDR3 spells CASSQRLTGGHEQYF. The CDR3 coding sequence is TGCGCCAGCAGCCAGCGCTTGACAGGGGGGCACGAGCAGTACTTC.

The chain recombines TRBV5-6 with TRBJ1-4; D possibly corresponds to TRBD1 (5 bases). The germline CDR1 and CDR2 sequences are SGHDT and YYEEEE. Trimming cost V 0 bases and J 7 bases, with 10 bases left between them. The length of the CDR3 is 14 residues. CDR3 amino acids: CASSLGQGPEKLFF. The CDR3 DNA reads TGTGCCAGCAGCTTGGGGCAGGGACCTGAAAAACTGTTTTTT. The entire variable domain, with the rest obtained from reference TRBV5-6 and TRBJ1-4, is as follows: DAGVTQSPTHLIKTRGQQVTLRCSPKSGHDTVSWYQQALGQGPQFIFQYYEEEERQRGNFPDRFSGHQFPNYSSELNVNALLLGDSALYLCASSLGQGPEKLFFGSGTQLSVL.

V and J are TRBV7-9 and TRBJ1-6; perhaps TRBD1 as D (5 bases). The CDR3 sequence is 15 residues long. Germline V gene lookup returns CDR1 SEHNR and CDR2 FQNEAQ (reference sequence). Between the trimmed V and J ends, which lost 1 base and 8 bases, there was a span of 12 bases. CDR3 protein: CASSLGQGGHSPLHF. CDR3 sequence (DNA): TGTGCCAGCAGCTTAGGGCAGGGAGGGCATTCACCCCTCCACTTT. The full variable domain, with the rest looked up from reference TRBV7-9 and TRBJ1-6, is DTGVSQNPRHKITKRGQNVTFRCDPISEHNRLYWYRQTLGQGPEFLTYFQNEAQLEKSRLLSDRFSAERPKGSFSTLEIQRTEQGDSAMYLCASSLGQGGHSPLHFGNGTRLTVT.

The V and J genes are TRBV2 and TRBJ2-3, with TRBD2 identical over 11 bases. This CDR3 spans 15 amino acids. V lost 6 bases, J lost 6 bases, and 8 bases stayed unmatched. Germline CDR1 is SNHLY and CDR2 is FYNNEI. In DNA, the CDR3 is TGTGCCAGCAGATCCACTAGCGGGAGAGGTGATACGCAGTATTTT. It translates to CASRSTSGRGDTQYF.

This chain uses TRBV11-2 with TRBJ1-1; D perhaps matches TRBD1 (5 bases). V shed 3 bases and J shed 1 base, with 12 bases lying between them. This CDR3 is built from 15 residues. CDR1 is SGHAT, CDR2 FQNNGV, per germline. CDR3 DNA sequence: TGTGCCAGCAGCTTTATCAGGGTCGGGAACACTGAAGCTTTCTTT. As protein: CASSFIRVGNTEAFF.

The V call is TRBV6-1, the J call TRBJ1-3; 7 positions agree with TRBD1. Germline V gene sequence: CDR1 MNHNS, CDR2 SASEGT. V shed 5 bases, J shed 6 bases, and the junction held 4 bases outside the gene matches. The CDR3 has 13 residues. CDR3 coding DNA: TGTGCCAGCAGTTTGACAGGGCTAAACACCATATATTTT. Translating gives CASSLTGLNTIYF.

J is TRBJ1-2 and V is TRBV10-3, with 8 bases matching TRBD1. The junction had 4 bases not matched to a gene; V was cut back by 9 bases and J by 4 bases. The CDR3 spans 12 residues. Germline values: CDR1 ENHRY, CDR2 SYGVKD. The CDR3 bases are TGTGCCATACAGGGGGGGCTCTATGGCTACACCTTC. Protein product: CAIQGGLYGYTF.

The chain has TRBV5-1 and TRBJ2-5, with D unclear. Germline assignment: CDR1 SGHRS and CDR2 YFSETQ. The V end was cut by 6 bases, the J end by 1 base, with 16 bases between. The CDR3 consists of 15 residues. CDR3 loop: CASIRTGDLQETQYF. DNA of the CDR3: TGCGCCAGCATCCGAACGGGCGACCTCCAAGAGACCCAGTACTTC.

This clone was counted between two and nine times. The chain carries TRBV24-1 and TRBJ1-1; D not resolved. V lost 8 bases, J lost 6 bases, and 6 bases lay in between. The CDR3 covers 10 residues. Germline-derived CDR1 and CDR2 are KGHDR and SFDVKD. As DNA, the CDR3 is TGTGCCACCATACGTTCTGAAGCTTTCTTT. Encoded protein: CATIRSEAFF.

The chain combines TRBV15 with TRBJ1-1, with no clear D. Germline V gene lookup returns CDR1 LNHNV and CDR2 YYDKDF (reference sequence). The CDR3 sequence is 17 residues long. Trimming removed 3 bases at V and 0 bases at J, with 17 bases between. The CDR3 is CATSRGRGGLLNTEAFF. The CDR3 DNA is TGTGCCACCAGCAGGGGCAGAGGAGGATTGTTGAACACTGAAGCTTTCTTT.

The chain links TRBV2 to TRBJ2-7, with 12 positions matching TRBD2. V lost 4 bases, J lost 3 bases, and 4 bases stayed unmatched. This CDR3 has 15 residues. Per the germline V gene, CDR1 is SNHLY and CDR2 is FYNNEI. The CDR3 region is CASSAPGLAGYEQYF. DNA for the CDR3: TGTGCCAGCAGTGCACCGGGACTAGCGGGCTACGAGCAGTACTTC.